The 20 T cell receptor beta chains given below trace back to one sample, sequenced in a study of T cells after yellow fever vaccination. Using its own MiXCR run on the 5' RACE reads, TCRdb lists one record per CDR3 protein. This table holds about 96,000 distinct CDR3 sequences, almost 9% found once. The sample here was CD8+ T cells not binding an NS4B(214-222) dextramer, sorted from PBMCs, taken about 2 weeks after the first yellow fever vaccination. The receptors derive from a man aged 18-30 years who received the YFV17D yellow fever vaccine.

This clonotype came up a few times. The gene calls are TRBV5-1 and TRBJ2-1, with 7 bases matching TRBD1. Germline assignment: CDR1 SGHRS and CDR2 YFSETQ. V trimming: 0 bases; J trimming: 7 bases; junction bases outside the gene matches: 4. The CDR3 is 14 residues long. The CDR3 DNA is TGCGCCAGCAGCTTGGACAGGGGTAGGAATGAGCAGTTCTTC. Its protein is CASSLDRGRNEQFF.

This clonotype was counted only a few times. V gene TRBV7-9 combines with J gene TRBJ1-2, with 9 bases lining up with TRBD1. The CDR3 is made up of 14 amino acids. J lost 4 bases, V lost 5 bases, and 5 bases had no gene match. Germline-derived CDR1 and CDR2 are SEHNR and FQNEAQ (reference sequence). CDR3 DNA sequence: TGTGCCAGCAGCGGGACAGGGCGACTCTATGGCTACACCTTC. This sequence encodes CASSGTGRLYGYTF. Combining the CDR3 with reference TRBV7-9 and TRBJ1-2 gives the whole variable domain DTGVSQNPRHKITKRGQNVTFRCDPISEHNRLYWYRQTLGQGPEFLTYFQNEAQLEKSRLLSDRFSAERPKGSFSTLEIQRTEQGDSAMYLCASSGTGRLYGYTFGSGTRLTVV.

The CDR3, as DNA: TGTGCCAGCAGCCCGCCAGGACAGCGCAATCAGCCCCAGCATTTT. It translates to CASSPPGQRNQPQHF. This rearrangement joins TRBV7-9 to TRBJ1-5, with a weak D call TRBD1 (6 bases). Germline V gives CDR1 SEHNR, CDR2 FQNEAQ (reference sequence). V was trimmed by 5 bases and J by 2 bases, leaving 13 bases between them. CDR3 length: 15 amino acids.

This clonotype has just a few counts. The rearrangement joins TRBV19 to TRBJ1-3; D is perhaps TRBD1 (6 bases). Trimming took off 6 bases at V and 2 bases at J, with 14 bases between the two ends. CDR1 and CDR2 (germline): LNHDA, SQIVND (reference sequence). This CDR3 comprises 15 residues. CDR3 sequence reads: CASSSLWTAGNTIYF. The CDR3 bases are TGTGCCAGTAGCTCCTTGTGGACAGCTGGAAACACCATATATTTT.

The chain links TRBV27 to TRBJ2-7; 8 bases map to TRBD1. V shed 2 bases and J 2 bases; nucleotides not matched to a gene: 8. Per germline, CDR1 MNHEY and CDR2 SMNVEV (reference sequence). The CDR3 length is 16 residues. Written as DNA, the CDR3 is TGTGCCAGCAGTTTAGCCGGACAGGGCGGGCCCTACGAGCAGTACGTC. Amino acids: CASSLAGQGGPYEQYV.

The chain joins TRBV20-1 to TRBJ2-1; D is undetermined. This CDR3 spans 14 amino acids. The germline CDR1 and CDR2 sequences are DFQATT and SNEGSKA (reference sequence). Between the trimmed V and J ends, which lost 3 bases and 2 bases, there was a span of 11 bases. CDR3 bases: TGCAGTGCTAGCCAAGCGAAAGCCTACAATGAGCAGTTCTTC. Translated: CSASQAKAYNEQFF.

This clonotype has only a few counts. The V gene is TRBV2, the J gene TRBJ2-5; TRBD2 aligns across 11 bases. Germline values: CDR1 SNHLY, CDR2 FYNNEI. The CDR3 has 15 amino acids. Trimming at V came to 6 bases and at J to 5 bases, leaving 8 bases not matched to a gene. CDR3 sequence reads: CASRPLAGGRETQYF. The CDR3 region has the DNA TGTGCCAGCAGGCCTCTAGCGGGGGGCCGGGAGACCCAGTACTTC.

The chain recombines TRBV6-6 with TRBJ2-5, with D possibly TRBD1 on 5 matching bases. The length of the CDR3 is 12 residues. The V gene lost 7 bases and the J gene lost 6 bases, with 12 bases spanning the gap. Germline CDR1 MNHNY, CDR2 SVGAGI (reference sequence). The CDR3: CASTIDSKTQYF. Written as DNA, the CDR3 is TGTGCCAGCACCATTGACAGCAAGACCCAGTACTTC.

This clonotype was counted ten times or more. The rearrangement joins TRBV5-5 to TRBJ2-2, with 10 bases fitting TRBD2. From germline, CDR1 is SGHKS and CDR2 YYEKEE (reference sequence). CDR3 length: 15 residues. V was clipped by 4 bases and J by 5 bases; unmatched bases: 5. As DNA, the CDR3 is TGTGCCAGCAGCCCGGGGACTAGCGAGACCGGGGAGCTGTTTTTT. Translated, it gives CASSPGTSETGELFF.

The genes are TRBV9 and TRBJ2-1, with 8 nucleotides matching TRBD2. V shed 4 bases, J shed 4 bases, and the junction held 10 bases outside the gene matches. CDR1 is SGDLS, CDR2 YYNGEE, per germline. This CDR3 contains 16 residues. The CDR3 DNA is TGTGCCAGCAGCCTCGGGGGGGGGCCCCAGTACAATGAGCAGTTCTTC. Protein product: CASSLGGGPQYNEQFF. Drawing the rest from reference TRBV9 and TRBJ2-1, the complete variable domain is DSGVTQTPKHLITATGQRVTLRCSPRSGDLSVYWYQQSLDQGLQFLIQYYNGEERAKGNILERFSAQQFPDLHSELNLSSLELGDSALYFCASSLGGGPQYNEQFFGPGTRLTVL.

This chain connects TRBV12-5 to TRBJ1-1, with D maybe TRBD1 (5 bases). Germline CDR1 is LGHNT and CDR2 is FRNRAP. CDR3 length equals 19 residues. The CDR3 loop is CASSQGDPRGAGWFTEAFF. DNA for the CDR3: TGTGCCAGCTCCCAAGGAGATCCTAGGGGCGCGGGGTGGTTCACTGAAGCTTTCTTT.

The chain has TRBV3-1 and TRBJ2-7; maybe TRBD1 (5 bases). The CDR3 has 16 amino acids. Trimming shortened V by 2 bases and J by 5 bases, and 19 bases separated the two germline ends. Per germline, CDR1 LGHDT and CDR2 YNNKEL (reference sequence). The CDR3 nucleotides are TGTGCCAGCAGCCAACGACATCGGGCCCAGGGCGACGAGCAGTACTTC. Its protein is CASSQRHRAQGDEQYF.

This clonotype was detected many times. This chain connects TRBV6-5 to TRBJ2-1; 8 bases are shared with TRBD1. V lost 2 bases, J lost 4 bases, and 4 bases stayed unmatched. From germline, CDR1 is MNHEY and CDR2 SVGAGI. There are 15 residues in the CDR3. For the CDR3, the DNA is TGTGCCAGCAGTTACGCCAGGGGGCCTTACAATGAGCAGTTCTTC. It yields the protein CASSYARGPYNEQFF.

The V and J genes are TRBV6-5 and TRBJ1-2; TRBD1 agrees at 7 bases. There are 14 residues in the CDR3. V gave up 4 bases and J gave up 2 bases; unmatched junction bases: 4. Germline V gene sequence: CDR1 MNHEY, CDR2 SVGAGI. The CDR3 reads CASSSGDSNYGYTF. For the CDR3, the DNA is TGTGCCAGCAGTTCTGGGGACAGCAACTATGGCTACACCTTC.

This chain joins TRBV6-2 or TRBV6-3 and TRBJ1-1; D perhaps matches TRBD1 (5 bases). Between the trimmed V and J ends, which lost 6 bases and 6 bases, there was a span of 11 bases. The CDR3 has 12 residues. Germline CDR1 MNHEY, CDR2 SVGEGT. As DNA, the CDR3 is TGTGCCAGCAGCCCAGGGCGCGCTGAAGCTTTCTTT. This translates into CASSPGRAEAFF.

The J gene is TRBJ2-7, the V gene TRBV4-3, with D maybe TRBD2 (5 bases). The CDR3 has 15 residues. CDR1 is LGHNA and CDR2 is YSLEER in the germline V gene. V lost 5 bases to trimming and J lost 2 bases, with 16 bases between them. The CDR3 region has the DNA TGCGCCAGCAGCTCTGTCCGGGGTGAGGCCTACGAGCAGTACTTC. Translation gives CASSSVRGEAYEQYF.

In its sample, this clonotype was seen a few times. V and J are TRBV29-1 and TRBJ2-3, with D possibly TRBD1 on 6 matching bases. The CDR3 is made up of 10 amino acids. CDR1 is SQVTM and CDR2 is ANQGSEA in the germline V gene. The V end was cut by 7 bases, the J end by 6 bases, with 8 bases between. The CDR3 protein is CSGTGDTQYF. The CDR3 region has the DNA TGCAGCGGCACAGGGGATACGCAGTATTTT.

V and J are TRBV6-5 and TRBJ2-1; D possibly uses TRBD1 or TRBD2 (6 bases each). The CDR3 covers 12 residues. The germline V gene has CDR1 MNHEY and CDR2 SVGAGI. The DNA for the CDR3 is TGTGCGACCCTAGGAGGGGGAAATGAGCAGTTCTTC. Translating it yields CATLGGGNEQFF.

There are a few counts of this clonotype. The chain employs TRBV7-9 and TRBJ1-6, with D possibly being TRBD1 (5 bases). V dropped 5 bases and J dropped 8 bases, with 16 bases sitting between them. The CDR3 covers 15 residues. Germline lookup yields CDR1 SEHNR and CDR2 FQNEAQ (reference sequence). Here the CDR3 reads CASSRGWGGDSPLHF. The DNA of the CDR3 is TGTGCCAGCAGCCGCGGGTGGGGCGGCGATTCACCCCTCCACTTT.

This clonotype was seen a handful of times. The V gene is TRBV11-2, the J gene TRBJ2-4; D is perhaps TRBD2 (6 bases). Germline values: CDR1 SGHAT, CDR2 FQNNGV. V was trimmed by 5 bases and J by 0 bases, leaving 20 bases between them. The CDR3 is 18 residues long. The CDR3 loop reads CASSPPRDFRLAKNIQYF. CDR3 DNA sequence: TGTGCCAGCAGCCCCCCCCGGGACTTCCGTTTAGCCAAAAACATTCAGTACTTC.